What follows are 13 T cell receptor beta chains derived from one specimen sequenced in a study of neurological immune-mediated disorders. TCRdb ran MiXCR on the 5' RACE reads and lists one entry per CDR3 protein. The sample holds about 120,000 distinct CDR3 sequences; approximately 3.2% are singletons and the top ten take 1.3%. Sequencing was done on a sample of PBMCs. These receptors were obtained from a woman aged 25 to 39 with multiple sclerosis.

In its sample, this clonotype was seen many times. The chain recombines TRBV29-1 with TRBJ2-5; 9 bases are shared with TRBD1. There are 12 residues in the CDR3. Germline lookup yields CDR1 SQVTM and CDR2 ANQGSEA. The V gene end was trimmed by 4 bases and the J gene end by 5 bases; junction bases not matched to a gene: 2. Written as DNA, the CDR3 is TGCAGCGTTGGGACAGGGGTCGAGACCCAGTACTTC. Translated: CSVGTGVETQYF.

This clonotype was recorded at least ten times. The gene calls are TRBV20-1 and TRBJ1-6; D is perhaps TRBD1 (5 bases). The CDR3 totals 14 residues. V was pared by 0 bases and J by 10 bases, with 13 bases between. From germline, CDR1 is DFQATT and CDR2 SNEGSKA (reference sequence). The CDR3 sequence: CSAREEGLGSPLHF. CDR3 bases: TGCAGTGCTAGAGAGGAGGGGCTGGGATCACCCCTCCACTTT.

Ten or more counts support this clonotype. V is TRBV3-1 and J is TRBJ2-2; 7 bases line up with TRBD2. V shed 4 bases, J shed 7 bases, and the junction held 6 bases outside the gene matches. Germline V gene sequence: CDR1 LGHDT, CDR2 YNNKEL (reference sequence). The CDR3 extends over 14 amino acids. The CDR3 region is CASSPYSGVGELFF. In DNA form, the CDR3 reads TGTGCCAGCAGCCCGTACAGCGGGGTCGGGGAGCTGTTTTTT.

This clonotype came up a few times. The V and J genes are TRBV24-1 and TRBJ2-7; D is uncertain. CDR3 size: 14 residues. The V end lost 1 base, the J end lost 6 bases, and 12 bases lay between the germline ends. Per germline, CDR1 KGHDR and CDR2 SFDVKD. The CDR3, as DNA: TGTGCCACCAGTGATTTTCGCCTTCGGGTCGAGCAGTACTTC. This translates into CATSDFRLRVEQYF.

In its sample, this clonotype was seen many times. In DNA, the CDR3 is TGTGCCAGCAGCTTAGCGTCCAGACACCTGAGCTCCTACGAGCAGTACTTC. Translated, it gives CASSLASRHLSSYEQYF. V usage is TRBV11-2 and J usage is TRBJ2-7; D is unclear. The germline V gene encodes CDR1 SGHAT and CDR2 FQNNGV. V lost 1 base and J 0 bases, leaving 16 bases between the germline ends. The CDR3 has 17 residues. Based on the CDR3 plus reference TRBV11-2 and TRBJ2-7, the full variable domain is EAGVAQSPRYKIIEKRQSVAFWCNPISGHATLYWYQQILGQGPKLLIQFQNNGVVDDSQLPKDRFSAERLKGVDSTLKIQPAKLEDSAVYLCASSLASRHLSSYEQYFGPGTRLTVT.

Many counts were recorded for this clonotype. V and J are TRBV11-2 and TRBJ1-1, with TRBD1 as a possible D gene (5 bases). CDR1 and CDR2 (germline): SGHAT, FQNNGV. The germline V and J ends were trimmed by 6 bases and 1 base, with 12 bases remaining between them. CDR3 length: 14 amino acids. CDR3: CASSQWGTNTEAFF. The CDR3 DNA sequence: TGTGCCAGCAGTCAGTGGGGGACGAACACTGAAGCTTTCTTT.

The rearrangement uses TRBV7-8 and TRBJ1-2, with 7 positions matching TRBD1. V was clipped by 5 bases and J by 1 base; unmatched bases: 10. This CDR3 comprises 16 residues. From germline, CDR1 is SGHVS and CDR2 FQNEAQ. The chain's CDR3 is CASSPRQGILNYGYTF. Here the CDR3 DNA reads TGTGCCAGCAGCCCGCGACAGGGAATACTTAACTATGGCTACACCTTC. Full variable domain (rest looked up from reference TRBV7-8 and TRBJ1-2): GAGVSQSPRYKVAKRGQDVALRCDPISGHVSLFWYQQALGQGPEFLTYFQNEAQLDKSGLPSDRFFAERPEGSVSTLKIQRTQQEDSAVYLCASSPRQGILNYGYTFGSGTRLTVV.

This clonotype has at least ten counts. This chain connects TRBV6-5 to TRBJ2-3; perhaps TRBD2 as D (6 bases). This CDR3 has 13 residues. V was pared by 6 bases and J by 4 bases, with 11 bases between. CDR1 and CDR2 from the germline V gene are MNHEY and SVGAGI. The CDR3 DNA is TGTGCCAGCAGAATAGGAGGGTCAGATACGCAGTATTTT. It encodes CASRIGGSDTQYF.

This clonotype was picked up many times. CDR3 region: CASSLKYGRDDTGELFF. CDR3 sequence (DNA): TGCGCCAGCAGCTTGAAATACGGCAGAGACGACACCGGGGAGCTGTTTTTT. The gene calls are TRBV5-1 and TRBJ2-2; no reliable D call. Germline V gives CDR1 SGHRS, CDR2 YFSETQ. The CDR3 sequence is 17 residues long. With 1 base removed from V and 3 bases from J, the gap between germline ends came to 16 bases.

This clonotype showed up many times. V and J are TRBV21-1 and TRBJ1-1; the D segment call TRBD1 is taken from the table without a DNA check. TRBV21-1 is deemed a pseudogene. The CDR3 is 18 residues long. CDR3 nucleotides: TGTGCCAGCAGCAAGGCCCTAGGGGGCGGCATCCTTGTCGCTGAAGCTTTCTTT. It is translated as CASSKALGGGILVAEAFF.

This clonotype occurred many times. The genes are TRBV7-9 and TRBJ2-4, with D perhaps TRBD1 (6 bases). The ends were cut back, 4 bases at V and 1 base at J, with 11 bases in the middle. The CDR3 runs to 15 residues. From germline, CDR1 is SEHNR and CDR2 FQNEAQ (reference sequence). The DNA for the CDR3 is TGTGCCAGCAGCTCAGGGGCAGAGGCCAAAAACATTCAGTACTTC. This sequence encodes CASSSGAEAKNIQYF. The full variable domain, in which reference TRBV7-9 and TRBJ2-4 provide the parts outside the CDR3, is DTGVSQNPRHKITKRGQNVTFRCDPISEHNRLYWYRQTLGQGPEFLTYFQNEAQLEKSRLLSDRFSAERPKGSFSTLEIQRTEQGDSAMYLCASSSGAEAKNIQYFGAGTRLSVL.

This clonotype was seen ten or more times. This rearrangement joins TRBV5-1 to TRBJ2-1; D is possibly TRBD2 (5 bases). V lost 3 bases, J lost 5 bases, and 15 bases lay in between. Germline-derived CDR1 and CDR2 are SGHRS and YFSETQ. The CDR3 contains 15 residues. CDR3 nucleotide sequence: TGCGCCAGCAGCTCGATAGGAGGATCCCACAATGAGCAGTTCTTC. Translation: CASSSIGGSHNEQFF.

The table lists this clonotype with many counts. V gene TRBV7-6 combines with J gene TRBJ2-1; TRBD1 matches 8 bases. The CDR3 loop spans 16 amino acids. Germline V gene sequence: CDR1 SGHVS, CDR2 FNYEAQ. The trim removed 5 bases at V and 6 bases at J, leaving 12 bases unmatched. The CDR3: CASSVRVMTGVNEQFF. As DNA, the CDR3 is TGTGCCAGCAGCGTTCGTGTAATGACAGGGGTCAATGAGCAGTTCTTC.